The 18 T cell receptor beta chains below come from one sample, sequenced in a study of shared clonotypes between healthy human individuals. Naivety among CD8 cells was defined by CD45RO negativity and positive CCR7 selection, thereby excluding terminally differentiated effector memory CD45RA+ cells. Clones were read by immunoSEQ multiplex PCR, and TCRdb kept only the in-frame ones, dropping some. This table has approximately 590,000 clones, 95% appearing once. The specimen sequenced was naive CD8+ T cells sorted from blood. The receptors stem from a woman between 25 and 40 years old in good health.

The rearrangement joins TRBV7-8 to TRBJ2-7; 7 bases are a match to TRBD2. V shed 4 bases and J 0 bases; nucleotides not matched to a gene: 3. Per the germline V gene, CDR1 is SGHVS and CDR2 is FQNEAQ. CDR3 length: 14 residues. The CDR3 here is CASSSVAGSYEQYF. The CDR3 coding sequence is TGTGCCAGCAGCTCAGTAGCGGGCTCCTACGAGCAGTACTTC.

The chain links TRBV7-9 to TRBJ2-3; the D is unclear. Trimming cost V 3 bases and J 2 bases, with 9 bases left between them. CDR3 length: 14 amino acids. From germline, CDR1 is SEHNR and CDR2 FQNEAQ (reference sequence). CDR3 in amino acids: CASSLARPTDTQYF. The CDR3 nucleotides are TGTGCCAGCAGCTTGGCCAGACCCACAGATACGCAGTATTTT.

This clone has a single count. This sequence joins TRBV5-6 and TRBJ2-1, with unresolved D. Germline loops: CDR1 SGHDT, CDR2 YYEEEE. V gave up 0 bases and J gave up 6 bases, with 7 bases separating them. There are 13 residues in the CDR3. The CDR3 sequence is CASSLEFFNEQFF. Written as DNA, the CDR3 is TGTGCCAGCAGCTTGGAATTCTTCAATGAGCAGTTCTTC.

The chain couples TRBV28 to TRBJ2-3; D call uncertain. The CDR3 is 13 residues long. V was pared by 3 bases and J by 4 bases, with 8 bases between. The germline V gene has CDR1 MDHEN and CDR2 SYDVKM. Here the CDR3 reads CASSFFGADTQYF. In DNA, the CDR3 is TGTGCCAGCAGTTTTTTCGGCGCAGATACGCAGTATTTT.

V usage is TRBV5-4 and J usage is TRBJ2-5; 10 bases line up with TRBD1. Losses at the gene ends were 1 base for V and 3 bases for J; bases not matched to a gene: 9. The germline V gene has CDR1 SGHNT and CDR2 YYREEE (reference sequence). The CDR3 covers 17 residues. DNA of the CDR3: TGTGCCAGCAGCTTGTTCCCGGGACAGGGGATGGAAGAGACCCAGTACTTC. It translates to CASSLFPGQGMEETQYF.

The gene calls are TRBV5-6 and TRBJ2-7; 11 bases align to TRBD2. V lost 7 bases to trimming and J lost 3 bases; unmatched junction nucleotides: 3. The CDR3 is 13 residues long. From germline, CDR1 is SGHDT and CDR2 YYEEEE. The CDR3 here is CASATSGSYEQYF. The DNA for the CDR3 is TGTGCCAGCGCCACTAGCGGGAGCTACGAGCAGTACTTC.

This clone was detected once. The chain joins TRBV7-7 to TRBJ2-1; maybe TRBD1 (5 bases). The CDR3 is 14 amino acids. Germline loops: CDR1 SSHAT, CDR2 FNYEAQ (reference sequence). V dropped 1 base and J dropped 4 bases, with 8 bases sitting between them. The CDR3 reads CASSLEGFYNEQFF. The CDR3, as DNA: TGTGCCAGCAGCTTAGAGGGGTTTTACAATGAGCAGTTCTTC.

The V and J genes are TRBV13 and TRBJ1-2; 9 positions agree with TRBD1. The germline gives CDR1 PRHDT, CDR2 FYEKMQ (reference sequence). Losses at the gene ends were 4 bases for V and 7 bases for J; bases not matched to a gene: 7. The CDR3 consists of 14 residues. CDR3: CASSYVRTGAGYTF. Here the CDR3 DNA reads TGTGCCAGCAGCTATGTGAGGACAGGGGCTGGCTACACCTTC.

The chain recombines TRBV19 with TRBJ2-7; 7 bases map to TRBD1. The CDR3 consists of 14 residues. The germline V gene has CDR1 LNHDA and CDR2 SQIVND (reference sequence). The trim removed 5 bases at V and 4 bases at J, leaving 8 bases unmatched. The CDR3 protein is CASSPAWTGYEQYF. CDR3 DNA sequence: TGTGCCAGTAGTCCTGCGTGGACAGGTTACGAGCAGTACTTC.

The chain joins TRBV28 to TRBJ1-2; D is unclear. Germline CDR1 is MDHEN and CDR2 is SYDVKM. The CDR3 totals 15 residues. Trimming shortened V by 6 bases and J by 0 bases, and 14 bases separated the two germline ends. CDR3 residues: CASSRGEGANYGYTF. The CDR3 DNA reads TGTGCCAGCAGCCGCGGGGAGGGAGCTAACTATGGCTACACCTTC.

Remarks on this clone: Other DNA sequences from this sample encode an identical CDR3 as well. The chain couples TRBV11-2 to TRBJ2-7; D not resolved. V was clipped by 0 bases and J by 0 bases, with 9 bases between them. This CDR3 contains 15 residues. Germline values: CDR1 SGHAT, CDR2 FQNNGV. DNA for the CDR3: TGTGCCAGCAGCTTAGAGGTCAGCCCCTCCTACGAGCAGTACTTC. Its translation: CASSLEVSPSYEQYF.

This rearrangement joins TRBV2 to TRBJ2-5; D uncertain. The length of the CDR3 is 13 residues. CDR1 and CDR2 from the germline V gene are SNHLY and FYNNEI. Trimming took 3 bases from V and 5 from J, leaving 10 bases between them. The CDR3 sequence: CASSELRWETQYF. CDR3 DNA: TGTGCCAGCAGTGAGCTACGGTGGGAGACCCAGTACTTC.

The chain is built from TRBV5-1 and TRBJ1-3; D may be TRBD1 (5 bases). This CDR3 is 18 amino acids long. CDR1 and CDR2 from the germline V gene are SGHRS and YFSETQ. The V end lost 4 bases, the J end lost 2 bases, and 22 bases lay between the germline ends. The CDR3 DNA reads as TGCGCCAGCAGCGGGGGACGCGCGGCGGGGGGAACTGGAAACACCATATATTTT. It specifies CASSGGRAAGGTGNTIYF.

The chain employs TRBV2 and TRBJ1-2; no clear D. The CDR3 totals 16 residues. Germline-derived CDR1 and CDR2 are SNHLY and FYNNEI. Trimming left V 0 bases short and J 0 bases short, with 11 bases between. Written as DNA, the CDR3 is TGTGCCAGCAGTGAAGCGCGGGTCACAGCTAACTATGGCTACACCTTC. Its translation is CASSEARVTANYGYTF.

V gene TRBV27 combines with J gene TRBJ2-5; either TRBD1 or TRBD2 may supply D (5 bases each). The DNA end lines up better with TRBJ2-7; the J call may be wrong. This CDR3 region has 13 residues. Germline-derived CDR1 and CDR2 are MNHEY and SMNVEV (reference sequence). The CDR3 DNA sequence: TGTGCCAGCTCGACAGCGGTTGCCTACGAGCAGTACTTC. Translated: CASSTAVAYEQYF.

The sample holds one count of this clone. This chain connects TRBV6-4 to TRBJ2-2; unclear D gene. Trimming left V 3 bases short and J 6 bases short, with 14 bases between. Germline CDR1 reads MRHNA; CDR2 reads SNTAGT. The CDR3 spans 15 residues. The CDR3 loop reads CASSDSTGRAGELFF. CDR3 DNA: TGTGCCAGCAGTGATTCCACCGGCCGAGCCGGGGAGCTGTTTTTT.

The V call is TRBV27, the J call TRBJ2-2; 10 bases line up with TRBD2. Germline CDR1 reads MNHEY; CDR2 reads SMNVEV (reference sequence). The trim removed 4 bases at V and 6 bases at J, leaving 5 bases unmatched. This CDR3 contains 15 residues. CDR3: CASSYSGRAAGELFF. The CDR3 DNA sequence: TGTGCCAGCAGTTACAGCGGGAGGGCCGCCGGGGAGCTGTTTTTT.

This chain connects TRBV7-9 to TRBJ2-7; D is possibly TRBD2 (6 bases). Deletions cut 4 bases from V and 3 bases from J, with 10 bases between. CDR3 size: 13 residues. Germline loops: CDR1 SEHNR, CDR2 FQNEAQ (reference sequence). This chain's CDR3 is CASSSTAGYEQYF. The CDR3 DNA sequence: TGTGCCAGCAGCTCGACAGCGGGCTACGAGCAGTACTTC.